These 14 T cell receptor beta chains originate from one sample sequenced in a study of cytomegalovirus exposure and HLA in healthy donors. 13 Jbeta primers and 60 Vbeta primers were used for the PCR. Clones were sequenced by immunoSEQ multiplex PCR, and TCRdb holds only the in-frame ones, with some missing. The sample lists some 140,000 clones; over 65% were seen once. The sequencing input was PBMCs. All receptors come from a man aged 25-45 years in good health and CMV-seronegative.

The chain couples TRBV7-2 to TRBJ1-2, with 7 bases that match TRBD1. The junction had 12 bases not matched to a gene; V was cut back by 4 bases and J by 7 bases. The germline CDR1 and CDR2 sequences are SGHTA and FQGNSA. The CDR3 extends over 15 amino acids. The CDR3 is CASSSTFTGAGGYTF. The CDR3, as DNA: TGTGCCAGCAGCTCGACGTTTACAGGGGCGGGTGGCTACACCTTC.

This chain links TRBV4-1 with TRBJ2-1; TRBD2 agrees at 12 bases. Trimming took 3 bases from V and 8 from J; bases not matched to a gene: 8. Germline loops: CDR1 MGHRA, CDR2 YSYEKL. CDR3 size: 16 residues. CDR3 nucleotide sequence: TGCGCCAGCAGCCAGTCCGGGACTAGCGGGTGGTATGAGCAGTTCTTC. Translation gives CASSQSGTSGWYEQFF.

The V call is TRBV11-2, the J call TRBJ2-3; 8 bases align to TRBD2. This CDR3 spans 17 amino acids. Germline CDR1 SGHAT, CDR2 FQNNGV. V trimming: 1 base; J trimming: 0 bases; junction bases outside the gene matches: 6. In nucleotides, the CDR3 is TGTGCCAGCAGCTTAGGGCGGGGGGCCTCGAGCACAGATACGCAGTATTTT. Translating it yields CASSLGRGASSTDTQYF. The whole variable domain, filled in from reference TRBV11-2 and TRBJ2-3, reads EAGVAQSPRYKIIEKRQSVAFWCNPISGHATLYWYQQILGQGPKLLIQFQNNGVVDDSQLPKDRFSAERLKGVDSTLKIQPAKLEDSAVYLCASSLGRGASSTDTQYFGPGTRLTVL.

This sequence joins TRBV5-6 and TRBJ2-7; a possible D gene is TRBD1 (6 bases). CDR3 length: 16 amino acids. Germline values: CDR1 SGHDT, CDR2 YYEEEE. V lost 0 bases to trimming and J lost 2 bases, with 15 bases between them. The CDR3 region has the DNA TGTGCCAGCAGCTTGGAGGCAGGGGCGCTTCCCTACGAGCAGTACTTC. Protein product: CASSLEAGALPYEQYF. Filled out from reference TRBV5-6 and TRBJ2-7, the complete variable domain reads DAGVTQSPTHLIKTRGQQVTLRCSPKSGHDTVSWYQQALGQGPQFIFQYYEEEERQRGNFPDRFSGHQFPNYSSELNVNALLLGDSALYLCASSLEAGALPYEQYFGPGTRLTVT.

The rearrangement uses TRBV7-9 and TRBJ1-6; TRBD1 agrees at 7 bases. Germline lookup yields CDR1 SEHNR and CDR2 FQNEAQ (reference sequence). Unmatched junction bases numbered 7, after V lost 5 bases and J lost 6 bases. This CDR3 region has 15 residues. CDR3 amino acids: CASSILGQTNSPLHF. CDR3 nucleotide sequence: TGTGCCAGCAGCATTCTGGGACAGACTAATTCACCCCTCCACTTT.

CDR3 protein: CAISASPEQSLTYEQYF. The CDR3 DNA follows: TGTGCCATCAGTGCCTCCCCTGAACAGTCTTTAACCTACGAGCAGTACTTC. The rearrangement links TRBV10-3 to TRBJ2-7; no reliable D call. V lost 4 bases, J lost 2 bases, and 21 bases lay in between. This CDR3 contains 17 residues. The germline CDR1 and CDR2 sequences are ENHRY and SYGVKD.

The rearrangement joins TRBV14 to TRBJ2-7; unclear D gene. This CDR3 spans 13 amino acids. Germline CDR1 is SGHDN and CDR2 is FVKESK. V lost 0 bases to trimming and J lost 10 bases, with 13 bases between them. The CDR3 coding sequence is TGTGCCAGCAGCCAAGAGCCGAGGCGCGCTCAGTACTTC. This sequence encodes CASSQEPRRAQYF. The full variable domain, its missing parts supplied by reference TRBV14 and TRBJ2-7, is EAGVTQFPSHSVIEKGQTVTLRCDPISGHDNLYWYRRVMGKEIKFLLHFVKESKQDESGMPNNRFLAERTGGTYSTLKVQPAELEDSGVYFCASSQEPRRAQYFGPGTRLTVT.

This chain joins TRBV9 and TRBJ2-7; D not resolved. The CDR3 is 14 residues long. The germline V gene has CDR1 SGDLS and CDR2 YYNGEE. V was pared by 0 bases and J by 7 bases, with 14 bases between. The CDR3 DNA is TGTGCCAGCAGCGTAGCAGTCCTTTCGGAGGAGCAGTACTTC. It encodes CASSVAVLSEEQYF.

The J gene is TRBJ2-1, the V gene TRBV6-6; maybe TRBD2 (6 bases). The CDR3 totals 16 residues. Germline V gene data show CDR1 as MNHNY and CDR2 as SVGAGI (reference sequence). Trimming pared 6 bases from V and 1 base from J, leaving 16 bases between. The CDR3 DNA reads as TGTGCCAGCAGCCTCTTGGGTGGGGGGTCCTACAATGAGCAGTTCTTC. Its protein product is CASSLLGGGSYNEQFF.

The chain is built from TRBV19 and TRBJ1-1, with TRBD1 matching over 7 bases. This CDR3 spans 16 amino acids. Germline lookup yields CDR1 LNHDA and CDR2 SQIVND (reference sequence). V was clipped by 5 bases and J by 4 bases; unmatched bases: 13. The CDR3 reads CASSSGQAKAGTEAFF. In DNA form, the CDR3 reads TGTGCCAGTAGTTCAGGACAGGCTAAAGCGGGCACTGAAGCTTTCTTT. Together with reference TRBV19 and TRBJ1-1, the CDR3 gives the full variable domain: DGGITQSPKYLFRKEGQNVTLSCEQNLNHDAMYWYRQDPGQGLRLIYYSQIVNDFQKGDIAEGYSVSREKKESFPLTVTSAQKNPTAFYLCASSSGQAKAGTEAFFGQGTRLTVV.

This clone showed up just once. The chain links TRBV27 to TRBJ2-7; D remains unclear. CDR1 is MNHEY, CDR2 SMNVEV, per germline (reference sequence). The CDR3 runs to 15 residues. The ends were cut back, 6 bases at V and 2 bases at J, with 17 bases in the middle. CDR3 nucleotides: TGTGCCAGCAGCCCGTCGGCGGCCTCTACCTACGAGCAGTACTTC. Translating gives CASSPSAASTYEQYF.

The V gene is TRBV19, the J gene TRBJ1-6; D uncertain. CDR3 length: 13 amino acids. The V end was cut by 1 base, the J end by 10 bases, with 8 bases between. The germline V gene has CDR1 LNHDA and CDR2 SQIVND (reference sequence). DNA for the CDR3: TGTGCCAGTAGTATAGGGTTGCAGTCACCCCTCCACTTT. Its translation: CASSIGLQSPLHF. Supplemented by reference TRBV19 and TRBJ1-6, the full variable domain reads DGGITQSPKYLFRKEGQNVTLSCEQNLNHDAMYWYRQDPGQGLRLIYYSQIVNDFQKGDIAEGYSVSREKKESFPLTVTSAQKNPTAFYLCASSIGLQSPLHFGNGTRLTVT.

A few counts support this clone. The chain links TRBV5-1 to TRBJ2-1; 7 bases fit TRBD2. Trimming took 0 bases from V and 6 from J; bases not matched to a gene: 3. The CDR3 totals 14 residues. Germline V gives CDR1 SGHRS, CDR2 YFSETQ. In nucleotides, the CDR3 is TGCGCCAGCAGCTTGGGCGGGACTACCAATGAGCAGTTCTTC. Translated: CASSLGGTTNEQFF.

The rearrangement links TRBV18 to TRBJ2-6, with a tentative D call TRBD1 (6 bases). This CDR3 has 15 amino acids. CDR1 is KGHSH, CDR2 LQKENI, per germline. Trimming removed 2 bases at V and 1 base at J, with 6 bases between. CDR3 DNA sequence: TGTGCCAGCTCACCAACAGGGTCTGGGGCCAACGTCCTGACTTTC. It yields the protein CASSPTGSGANVLTF.